The present entry profiles one T cell receptor beta chain with its context. The antigen is unknown. The data belong to a study of post-analysis software for immune sequencing data. Study overall: Some patients lacked subtype; others had relapsing-remitting, secondary progressive or progressive-relapsing disease. Whole-study results and caveats: Relative to controls, patients with multiple sclerosis showed significantly lower normalized Chao1 diversity.

Unique molecular identifiers had been added to the TCR beta cDNA libraries. TCRdb recomputed calls from the PCR reads with MiXCR, one row per CDR3 protein. This sample yields approximately 730,000 distinct CDR3 sequences, of which approximately 30% are seen a single time; 0.55% to 0.65% belongs to the top ten. The TCR sequence derives from a girl aged 10-17 years with multiple sclerosis. The sequencing input was blood.

The CDR3 DNA sequence: TGTGCCAGCAGTGTACAGGGAGGCTCTGAAGCTTTCTTT. Its translation: CASSVQGGSEAFF. The chain carries TRBV6-4 and TRBJ1-1, with a tentative D call TRBD1 (6 bases). The CDR3 is 13 residues long. In germline, CDR1 is MRHNA, CDR2 SNTAGT. V was clipped by 4 bases and J by 6 bases, with 12 bases between them.